The T cell receptor beta chain under discussion was sequenced for a study of T cell repertoires in cytomegalovirus infection. Across the whole study: Through public TCR beta signatures, both CMV infection and matching HLA type were indicated. Study-level findings and limits: Using cumulative public TCR beta family frequency, the authors identified those who carried CMV together with the relevant HLA. HLA-C-restricted, CMV-specific TCR beta clonotypes were dominant ex vivo.

One entry per CDR3 protein results from TCRdb running MiXCR on the reads. The sample contains some 920,000 distinct CDR3 sequences, around 29% of which appear only once. The CDR3 covers 15 residues. Trimming shortened V by 4 bases and J by 5 bases, and 17 bases separated the two germline ends. CDR1 is SGDLS and CDR2 is YYNGEE in the germline V gene. To note about this clonotype: Its antigen remains unidentified.

The clonotype was recovered from a human donor in good health (CMV status not recorded). Some clones in this sample may be carry-over from other donors' samples. Sequencing used cultured CD8+ T cells from PBMCs, obtained from culture after CMV antigen stimulation. The chain joins TRBV9 to TRBJ2-3; TRBD1 is a possible D gene (7 bases). Here the CDR3 reads CASSTSQGGGDTQYF. As DNA, the CDR3 is TGTGCCAGCAGCACGTCTCAGGGGGGAGGAGATACGCAGTATTTT.